This TCR beta chain was recorded in a study of T-cell memory formation after mild COVID-19. TCRdb reanalysed the 5' RACE reads using MiXCR and keeps one entry per CDR3 protein. The sample lists about 560,000 distinct CDR3 sequences, roughly 18% occurring once. General study findings and limits: The appearance of some responding clones in pre-infection memory suggested that cross-reactive memory joined. CD4+ contracting clones lay mainly in CM and EM, CD8+ ones in EMRA.

As regards this clonotype: The target antigen is unknown.

This CDR3 has 14 residues. CDR1 SNHLY and CDR2 FYNNEI come from the germline V gene. V was cut by 2 bases and J by 4 bases, with 11 bases left in between. The J gene is TRBJ1-2, the V gene TRBV2; no firm D call. The sequenced material came from PBMCs or a T cell subset sorted from them (not recorded which). This receptor was obtained from an adult woman who had mild COVID-19 (a few samples of this study predate the infection). Cell type and time point are not known. The CDR3 DNA reads as TGTGCCAGCAGTGAACTCGGGCGGGGCTATGGCTACACCTTC. This translates into CASSELGRGYGYTF.